This entry describes one T cell receptor beta chain. Germline loops: CDR1 DFQATT, CDR2 SNEGSKA (reference sequence). The CDR3 has 15 residues. Between the trimmed V and J ends, which lost 3 bases and 0 bases, there was a span of 15 bases. Under the authors' procedure: Quantification of nucleated cells was approximated via reference gene primer amplification. Sequencing was performed with immunoSEQ multiplex PCR; in TCRdb, only in-frame clones are kept and a portion is missing. The V and J calls and clone size come from that table; D and trimming were worked out from the DNA. This table has just over 90,000 clones, about 80% appearing once. The data are from a study of blood T cell repertoires in COVID-19.

V usage is TRBV20-1 and J usage is TRBJ2-7; possible D gene TRBD1, 5 bases. The TCR comes from a human donor in a cohort sampled during active COVID-19. The sequenced material came from peripheral blood. CDR3 in DNA: TGCAGTGCTAGTCTCCGTAGTCAGGGCTCCTACGAGCAGTACTTC. This translates into CSASLRSQGSYEQYF.